Sequencing of this T cell receptor beta chain was carried out in a study of cytomegalovirus exposure and HLA in healthy donors. Background on the study: About 85 million unique TCRs from HLA-typed donors were held in an early release of data.

On this clone itself: What it binds is unknown.

The study, taken as a whole, reports: In terms of immune exposure information, only CMV serostatus was available.

PCR used 60 Vbeta primers and 13 Jbeta primers. Sequencing used immunoSEQ multiplex PCR; TCRdb keeps in-frame clones, though not all of them. The sample holds 110,000 to 150,000 clones, over 75% seen once. The V end was cut by 10 bases, the J end by 8 bases, with 17 bases between. CDR3 length equals 13 residues. CDR1 MNHEY and CDR2 SVGAGI come from the germline V gene. This chain joins TRBV6-5 and TRBJ1-4, with unresolved D. Sequenced: PBMCs. This TCR derives from a man in his thirties or forties in good health and CMV-seronegative. The CDR3, as DNA: TGTGCCACCCGACGGGGTATAGGAGAAAAACTGTTTTTT. Translation: CATRRGIGEKLFF.